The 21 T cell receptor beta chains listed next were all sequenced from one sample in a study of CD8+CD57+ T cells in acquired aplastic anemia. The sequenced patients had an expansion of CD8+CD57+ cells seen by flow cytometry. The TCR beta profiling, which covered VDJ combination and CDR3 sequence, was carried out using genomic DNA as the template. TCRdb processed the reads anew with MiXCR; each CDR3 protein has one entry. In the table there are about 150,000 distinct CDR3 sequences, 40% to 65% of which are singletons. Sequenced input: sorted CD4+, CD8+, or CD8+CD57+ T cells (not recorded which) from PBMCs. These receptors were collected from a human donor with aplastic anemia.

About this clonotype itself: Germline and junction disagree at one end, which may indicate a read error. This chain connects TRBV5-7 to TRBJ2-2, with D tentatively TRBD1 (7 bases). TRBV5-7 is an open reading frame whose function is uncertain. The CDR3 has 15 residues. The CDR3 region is CASSRGQGEVGELFF. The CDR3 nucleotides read TGCGCCAGCAGCCGTGGGCAGGGGGAGGTCGGGGAGCTGTTTTTT.

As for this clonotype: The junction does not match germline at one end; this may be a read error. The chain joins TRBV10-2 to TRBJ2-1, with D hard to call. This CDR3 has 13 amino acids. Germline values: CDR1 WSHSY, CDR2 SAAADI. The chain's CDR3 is CASKAHHTNKQFF. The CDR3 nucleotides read TGCGCCAGCAAAGCACACCACACCAATAAGCAGTTCTTC.

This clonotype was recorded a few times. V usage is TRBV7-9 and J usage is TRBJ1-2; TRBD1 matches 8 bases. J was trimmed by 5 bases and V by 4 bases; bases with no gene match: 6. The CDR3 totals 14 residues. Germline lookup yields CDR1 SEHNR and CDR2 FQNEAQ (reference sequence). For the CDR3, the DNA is TGTGCCAGCAGCTGGTCGACAGGGGCGTATGGCTACACCTTC. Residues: CASSWSTGAYGYTF. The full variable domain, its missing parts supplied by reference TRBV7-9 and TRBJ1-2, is DTGVSQNPRHKITKRGQNVTFRCDPISEHNRLYWYRQTLGQGPEFLTYFQNEAQLEKSRLLSDRFSAERPKGSFSTLEIQRTEQGDSAMYLCASSWSTGAYGYTFGSGTRLTVV.

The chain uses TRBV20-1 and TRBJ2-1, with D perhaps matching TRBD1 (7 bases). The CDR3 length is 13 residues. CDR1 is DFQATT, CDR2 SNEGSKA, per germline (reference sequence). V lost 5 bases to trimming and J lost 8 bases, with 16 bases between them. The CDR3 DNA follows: TGCAGTGCTGGAGGGACAGTTTGGTATGAGCAGTTCTTC. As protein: CSAGGTVWYEQFF.

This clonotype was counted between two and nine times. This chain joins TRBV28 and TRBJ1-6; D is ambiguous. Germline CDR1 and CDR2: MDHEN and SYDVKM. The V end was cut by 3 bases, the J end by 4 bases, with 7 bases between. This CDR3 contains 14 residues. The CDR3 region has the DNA TGTGCCAGCAGTTTGCGGGATTATAATTCACCCCTCCACTTT. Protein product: CASSLRDYNSPLHF.

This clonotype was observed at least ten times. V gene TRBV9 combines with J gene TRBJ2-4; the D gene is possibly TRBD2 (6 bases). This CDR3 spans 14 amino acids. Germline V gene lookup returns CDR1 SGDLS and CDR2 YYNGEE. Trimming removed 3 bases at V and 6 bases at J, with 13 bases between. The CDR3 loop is CASSEWGEANIQYF. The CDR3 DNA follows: TGTGCCAGCAGCGAGTGGGGGGAGGCAAACATTCAGTACTTC.

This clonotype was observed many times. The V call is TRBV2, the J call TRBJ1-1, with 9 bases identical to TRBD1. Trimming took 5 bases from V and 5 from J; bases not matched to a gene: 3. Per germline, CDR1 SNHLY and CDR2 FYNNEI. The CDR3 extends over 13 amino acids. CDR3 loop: CASSRDRATEAFF. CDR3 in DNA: TGTGCCAGCAGTAGGGACAGGGCGACTGAAGCTTTCTTT.

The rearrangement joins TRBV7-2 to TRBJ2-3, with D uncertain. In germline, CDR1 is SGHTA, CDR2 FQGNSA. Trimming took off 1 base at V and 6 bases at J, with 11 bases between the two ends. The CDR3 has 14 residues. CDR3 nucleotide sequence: TGTGCCAGCAGCTTAGGCGGACCAAGTGATACGCAGTATTTT. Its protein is CASSLGGPSDTQYF. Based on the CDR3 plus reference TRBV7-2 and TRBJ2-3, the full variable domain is GAGVSQSPSNKVTEKGKDVELRCDPISGHTALYWYRQSLGQGLEFLIYFQGNSAPDKSGLPSDRFSAERTGGSVSTLTIQRTQQEDSAVYLCASSLGGPSDTQYFGPGTRLTVL.

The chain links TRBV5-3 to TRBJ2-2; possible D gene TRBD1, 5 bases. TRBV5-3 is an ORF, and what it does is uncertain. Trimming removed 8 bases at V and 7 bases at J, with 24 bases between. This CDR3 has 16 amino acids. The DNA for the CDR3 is TGTGCCAGGGTCCCCAGGGCTGTGGGGCGAAACGGGGAGCTGTTTTTT. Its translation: CARVPRAVGRNGELFF.

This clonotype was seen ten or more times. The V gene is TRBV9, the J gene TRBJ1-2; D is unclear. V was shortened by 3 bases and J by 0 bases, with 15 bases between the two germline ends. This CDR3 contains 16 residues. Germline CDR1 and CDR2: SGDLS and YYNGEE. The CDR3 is CASSGNTAGTNYGYTF. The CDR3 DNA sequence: TGTGCCAGCAGCGGAAATACAGCGGGTACTAACTATGGCTACACCTTC.

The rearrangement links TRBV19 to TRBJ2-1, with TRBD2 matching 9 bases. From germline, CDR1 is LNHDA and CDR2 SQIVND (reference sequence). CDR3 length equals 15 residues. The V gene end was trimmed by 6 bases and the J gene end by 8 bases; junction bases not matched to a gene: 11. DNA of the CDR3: TGTGCCAGTAGACTCGGAGTAGCGGGAGTTGATGAGCAGTTCTTC. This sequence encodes CASRLGVAGVDEQFF.

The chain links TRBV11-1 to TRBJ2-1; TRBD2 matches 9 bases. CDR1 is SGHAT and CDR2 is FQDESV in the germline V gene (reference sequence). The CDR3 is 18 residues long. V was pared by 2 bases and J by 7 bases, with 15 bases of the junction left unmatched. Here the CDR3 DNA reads TGTGCCAGCAGCTTACTAGGGCTAGCGGGGCATCGGTCTAATGAGCAGTTCTTC. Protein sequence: CASSLLGLAGHRSNEQFF.

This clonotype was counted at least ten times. The CDR3 sequence is CASMGQPKDGYTF. DNA for the CDR3: TGTGCCAGCATGGGACAGCCGAAGGATGGCTACACCTTC. This chain joins TRBV2 and TRBJ1-2; 7 bases are a match to TRBD1. The germline V gene has CDR1 SNHLY and CDR2 FYNNEI. Unmatched junction bases numbered 8, after V lost 7 bases and J lost 6 bases. The CDR3 contains 13 residues.

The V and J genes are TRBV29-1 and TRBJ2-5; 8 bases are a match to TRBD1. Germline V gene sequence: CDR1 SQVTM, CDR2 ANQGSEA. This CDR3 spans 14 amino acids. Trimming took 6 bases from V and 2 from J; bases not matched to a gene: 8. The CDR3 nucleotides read TGCAGCGTAGATACAGGGGGGCTACAAGAGACCCAGTACTTC. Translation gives CSVDTGGLQETQYF.

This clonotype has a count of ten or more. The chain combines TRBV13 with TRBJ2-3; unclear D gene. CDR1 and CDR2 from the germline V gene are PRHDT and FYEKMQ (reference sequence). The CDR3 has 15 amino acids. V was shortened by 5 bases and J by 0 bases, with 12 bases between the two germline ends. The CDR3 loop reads CASSPIPYSTDTQYF. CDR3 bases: TGTGCCAGCAGCCCGATTCCGTATAGCACAGATACGCAGTATTTT.

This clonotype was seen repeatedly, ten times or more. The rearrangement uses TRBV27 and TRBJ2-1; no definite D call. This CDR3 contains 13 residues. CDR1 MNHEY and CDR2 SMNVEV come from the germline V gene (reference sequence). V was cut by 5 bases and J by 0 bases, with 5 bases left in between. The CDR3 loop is CASSTSSYNEQFF. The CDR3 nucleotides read TGTGCCAGCAGTACGAGCTCCTACAATGAGCAGTTCTTC.

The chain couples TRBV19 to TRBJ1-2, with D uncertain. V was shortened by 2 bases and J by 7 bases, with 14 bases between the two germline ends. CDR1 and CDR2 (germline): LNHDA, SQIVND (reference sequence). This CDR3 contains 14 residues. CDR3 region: CASSISRLERGYTF. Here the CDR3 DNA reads TGTGCCAGTAGTATATCAAGGTTGGAGCGTGGCTACACCTTC.

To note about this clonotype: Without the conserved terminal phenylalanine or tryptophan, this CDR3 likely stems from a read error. The CDR3 DNA follows: TGTGCCAGCAGTCAGACAGGGAAAAGGAACTACGAGCAGTACCTC. It specifies CASSQTGKRNYEQYL. This chain joins TRBV13 and TRBJ2-7; 7 bases line up with TRBD1. The CDR3 consists of 15 residues. J gave up 3 bases and V 6 bases, and 11 bases lay outside the gene matches. In germline, CDR1 is PRHDT, CDR2 FYEKMQ (reference sequence).

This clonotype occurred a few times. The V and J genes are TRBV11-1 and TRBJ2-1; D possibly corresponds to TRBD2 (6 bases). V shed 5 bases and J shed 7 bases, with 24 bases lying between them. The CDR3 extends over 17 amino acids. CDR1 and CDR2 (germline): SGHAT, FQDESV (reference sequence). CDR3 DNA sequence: TGTGCCAGCAGCCCGCGTGGAGCGGGCAAAATATGGAATGAGCAGTTCTTC. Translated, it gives CASSPRGAGKIWNEQFF.

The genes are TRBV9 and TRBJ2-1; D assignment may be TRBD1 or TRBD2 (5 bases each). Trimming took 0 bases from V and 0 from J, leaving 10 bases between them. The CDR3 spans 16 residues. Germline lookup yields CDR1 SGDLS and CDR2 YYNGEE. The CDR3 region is CASSVGPGSSYNEQFF. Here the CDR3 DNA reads TGTGCCAGCAGCGTAGGACCAGGGAGCTCCTACAATGAGCAGTTCTTC.

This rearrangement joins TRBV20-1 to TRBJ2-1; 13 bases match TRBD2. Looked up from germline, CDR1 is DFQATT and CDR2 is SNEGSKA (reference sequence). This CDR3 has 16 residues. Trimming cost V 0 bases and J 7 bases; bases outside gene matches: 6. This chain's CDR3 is CSARDLTSGRWNEQFF. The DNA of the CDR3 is TGCAGTGCTAGAGACCTGACTAGCGGGAGGTGGAATGAGCAGTTCTTC.